These 22 T cell receptor beta chains came from one sample sequenced in a study of T cells in tuberculosis. Repertoires were generated with immunoSEQ multiplex PCR, while TCRdb's copy carries only in-frame clones and drops some. The table records about 36,000 clones, over 90% of them present only once. Material: PBMCs. These receptors were taken from a donor between 10 and 35 years old with latent tuberculosis or without tuberculosis infection.

The rearrangement uses TRBV7-3 and TRBJ2-7; TRBD1 agrees at 8 bases. Germline values: CDR1 SGHTA, CDR2 FQGTGA. J lost 3 bases, V lost 3 bases, and 1 base had no gene match. The CDR3 spans 13 residues. Written as DNA, the CDR3 is TGTGCCAGCAGCTTTGGACAGGGCTACGAGCAGTACTTC. Translation gives CASSFGQGYEQYF.

The chain is built from TRBV19 and TRBJ1-1, with D tentatively TRBD1 (6 bases). The V end lost 1 base, the J end lost 5 bases, and 14 bases lay between the germline ends. The CDR3 covers 15 residues. Germline V lookup: CDR1 LNHDA, CDR2 SQIVND (reference sequence). CDR3 in DNA: TGTGCCAGTAGTATAGGACAGGCGAAGGGGACTGAAGCTTTCTTT. Translation: CASSIGQAKGTEAFF.

As for this clone: Other nucleotide sequences from this sample produce the same CDR3. The chain has TRBV9 and TRBJ2-7; TRBD1 agrees at 9 bases. The germline V gene has CDR1 SGDLS and CDR2 YYNGEE. This CDR3 is built from 14 residues. Trimming took 4 bases from V and 3 from J; bases not matched to a gene: 5. The CDR3 nucleotides read TGTGCCAGCAGCCCGGGACAGGGTAACTACGAGCAGTACTTC. Protein: CASSPGQGNYEQYF.

This clone is medium-sized (0.01 to 0.1%) in the sample. The chain is built from TRBV7-8 and TRBJ1-3; 11 nucleotides align to TRBD1. The V and J ends lost 5 bases and 4 bases, in that order; junction bases with no gene match: 13. Per the germline V gene, CDR1 is SGHVS and CDR2 is FQNEAQ. CDR3 length: 18 residues. CDR3 bases: TGTGCCAGCAGCCTATACCCGGACAGGGGGCGATACGGAAACACCATATATTTT. It encodes CASSLYPDRGRYGNTIYF.

This chain's CDR3 is CASSSQGAGTEAFF. The CDR3 nucleotides are TGTGCCAGCAGCTCACAGGGGGCTGGCACTGAAGCTTTCTTT. This sequence joins TRBV5-6 and TRBJ1-1; 9 positions match TRBD1. J gave up 4 bases and V 3 bases, and 4 bases lay outside the gene matches. The CDR3 is 14 residues long. Germline V gene data show CDR1 as SGHDT and CDR2 as YYEEEE.

The chain joins TRBV6-5 to TRBJ1-1; D is possibly TRBD1 (6 bases). Germline-derived CDR1 and CDR2 are MNHEY and SVGAGI. V lost 0 bases to trimming and J lost 0 bases, with 8 bases between them. CDR3 length: 15 residues. The CDR3 DNA follows: TGTGCCAGCAGTTACTCCGGGACATTGAACACTGAAGCTTTCTTT. Its protein product is CASSYSGTLNTEAFF.

The chain uses TRBV4-1 and TRBJ2-1; 8 bases align to TRBD1. Losses at the gene ends were 4 bases for V and 7 bases for J; bases not matched to a gene: 6. The CDR3 sequence is 14 residues long. The germline V gene encodes CDR1 MGHRA and CDR2 YSYEKL. In DNA form, the CDR3 reads TGCGCCAGCAGCCCGGGACAGGAAAAGAATGAGCAGTTCTTC. Translated: CASSPGQEKNEQFF.

The V call is TRBV27, the J call TRBJ1-2; tentatively, D is TRBD1 (6 bases). The germline V gene has CDR1 MNHEY and CDR2 SMNVEV (reference sequence). V lost 3 bases, J lost 2 bases, and 10 bases lay in between. This CDR3 comprises 14 residues. CDR3 DNA sequence: TGTGCCAGCAGTTTGCAGGGGTCCAACTATGGCTACACCTTC. Encoded protein: CASSLQGSNYGYTF.

This chain links TRBV20-1 with TRBJ1-2; possible D gene TRBD1, 6 bases. This CDR3 has 11 amino acids. Trimming took 4 bases from V and 5 from J, leaving 8 bases between them. Germline-derived CDR1 and CDR2 are DFQATT and SNEGSKA (reference sequence). The CDR3 DNA follows: TGCAGTGCTATGGGGGCTTATGGCTACACCTTC. This translates into CSAMGAYGYTF.

CDR3 bases: TGTGCCAGTGGAGCGGACTACGAGCAGTACTTC. It translates to CASGADYEQYF. The chain joins TRBV19 to TRBJ2-7; perhaps TRBD2 as D (5 bases). Per the germline V gene, CDR1 is LNHDA and CDR2 is SQIVND (reference sequence). V lost 8 bases, J lost 3 bases, and 8 bases lay in between. This CDR3 has 11 residues. The entire variable domain, with the rest obtained from reference TRBV19 and TRBJ2-7, is as follows: DGGITQSPKYLFRKEGQNVTLSCEQNLNHDAMYWYRQDPGQGLRLIYYSQIVNDFQKGDIAEGYSVSREKKESFPLTVTSAQKNPTAFYLCASGADYEQYFGPGTRLTVT.

The rearrangement uses TRBV5-6 and TRBJ1-5; D unresolved. Trimming took 2 bases from V and 1 from J, leaving 7 bases between them. Germline V gene sequence: CDR1 SGHDT, CDR2 YYEEEE. The CDR3 is 14 residues long. The CDR3 region is CASSFGVSNQPQHF. The CDR3 DNA sequence: TGTGCCAGCAGCTTCGGGGTGAGCAATCAGCCCCAGCATTTT.

This rearrangement joins TRBV7-7 to TRBJ1-4; 8 bases match TRBD1. CDR3 length: 12 residues. The junction had 4 bases not matched to a gene; V was cut back by 11 bases and J by 5 bases. Germline CDR1 reads SSHAT; CDR2 reads FNYEAQ (reference sequence). CDR3 in DNA: TGTGCCTCCGGACAGGGAAATGAAAAACTGTTTTTT. It specifies CASGQGNEKLFF.

This sequence joins TRBV7-2 and TRBJ2-1, with TRBD1 as a possible D gene (6 bases). With 2 bases removed from V and 4 bases from J, the gap between germline ends came to 15 bases. The CDR3 runs to 16 residues. Germline loops: CDR1 SGHTA, CDR2 FQGNSA. This CDR3 reads CASSLLAGQRYNEQFF. The CDR3 coding sequence is TGTGCCAGCAGCTTATTGGCCGGACAGAGATACAATGAGCAGTTCTTC.

This chain links TRBV27 with TRBJ1-6, with 7 bases identical to TRBD1. V lost 1 base to trimming and J lost 9 bases; unmatched junction nucleotides: 15. Germline-derived CDR1 and CDR2 are MNHEY and SMNVEV (reference sequence). The CDR3 extends over 18 amino acids. The CDR3 bases are TGTGCCAGCAGTTTATTACGGGACAGCGATGACCTGGCTTCACCCCTCCACTTT. Translating gives CASSLLRDSDDLASPLHF.

The chain employs TRBV9 and TRBJ1-1, with 7 bases that match TRBD1. The CDR3 extends over 14 amino acids. CDR1 and CDR2 from the germline V gene are SGDLS and YYNGEE. Losses at the gene ends were 2 bases for V and 2 bases for J; bases not matched to a gene: 3. Here the CDR3 reads CASSVGTVNTEAFF. The CDR3 DNA reads as TGTGCCAGCAGCGTGGGGACAGTAAACACTGAAGCTTTCTTT. Together with reference TRBV9 and TRBJ1-1, the CDR3 gives the full variable domain: DSGVTQTPKHLITATGQRVTLRCSPRSGDLSVYWYQQSLDQGLQFLIQYYNGEERAKGNILERFSAQQFPDLHSELNLSSLELGDSALYFCASSVGTVNTEAFFGQGTRLTVV.

This chain links TRBV25-1 with TRBJ1-3; D ambiguous. The CDR3 is 14 residues long. Germline V CDR1 and CDR2: MGHDK, SYGVNS. V lost 8 bases and J 0 bases, leaving 11 bases between the germline ends. The CDR3 region has the DNA TGTGCCAGCGGGCATGGATCCTCTGGAAACACCATATATTTT. Its translation is CASGHGSSGNTIYF. Based on the CDR3 plus reference TRBV25-1 and TRBJ1-3, the full variable domain is EADIYQTPRYLVIGTGKKITLECSQTMGHDKMYWYQQDPGMELHLIHYSYGVNSTEKGDLSSESTVSRIRTEHFPLTLESARPSHTSQYLCASGHGSSGNTIYFGEGSWLTVV.

The chain couples TRBV5-1 to TRBJ1-3, with D possibly matching TRBD1 (5 bases). This CDR3 is 16 amino acids long. Germline assignment: CDR1 SGHRS and CDR2 YFSETQ. Trimming removed 2 bases from V and 0 bases from J, with 12 bases in between. CDR3 DNA sequence: TGCGCCAGCAGCTTAGGAGGGGCCAACTCTGGAAACACCATATATTTT. Translation: CASSLGGANSGNTIYF.

The CDR3 protein is CASSSERGGSDTQYF. Written as DNA, the CDR3 is TGTGCCAGCAGCTCGGAGCGGGGGGGCAGTGATACGCAGTATTTT. The genes are TRBV7-2 and TRBJ2-3; 10 nucleotides align to TRBD2. Trimming took 4 bases from V and 6 from J; bases not matched to a gene: 7. The CDR3 covers 15 residues. Per the germline V gene, CDR1 is SGHTA and CDR2 is FQGNSA. The whole variable domain, filled in from reference TRBV7-2 and TRBJ2-3, reads GAGVSQSPSNKVTEKGKDVELRCDPISGHTALYWYRQSLGQGLEFLIYFQGNSAPDKSGLPSDRFSAERTGGSVSTLTIQRTQQEDSAVYLCASSSERGGSDTQYFGPGTRLTVL.

The CDR3 is CASSGVTGGLSTDTQYF. The CDR3 DNA is TGTGCCAGTAGTGGGGTAACAGGGGGACTTAGCACAGATACGCAGTATTTT. This rearrangement joins TRBV19 to TRBJ2-3; 8 bases line up with TRBD1. Trimming cost V 5 bases and J 0 bases; bases outside gene matches: 10. Germline V lookup: CDR1 LNHDA, CDR2 SQIVND (reference sequence). The CDR3 runs to 17 residues.

In DNA, the CDR3 is TGTGCCTGGAGTGATACAGGGAATCAGCCCCAGCATTTT. Translated: CAWSDTGNQPQHF. V gene TRBV30 combines with J gene TRBJ1-5; D perhaps matches TRBD1 (6 bases). Trimming cost V 1 base and J 4 bases, with 8 bases left between them. Per the germline V gene, CDR1 is GTSNPN and CDR2 is SVGIG (reference sequence). This CDR3 has 13 residues.

V gene TRBV7-8 combines with J gene TRBJ2-7; TRBD1 matches 10 bases. The CDR3 covers 16 residues. Germline assignment: CDR1 SGHVS and CDR2 FQNEAQ. Unmatched junction bases numbered 11, after V lost 5 bases and J lost 4 bases. For the CDR3, the DNA is TGTGCCAGCAGCCTAAGACAGGGGGCCGAGCGATACGAGCAGTACTTC. Translating gives CASSLRQGAERYEQYF.

This chain joins TRBV9 and TRBJ2-7; tentatively, D is TRBD1 (6 bases). In germline, CDR1 is SGDLS, CDR2 YYNGEE. The CDR3 length is 15 residues. Deletions cut 3 bases from V and 0 bases from J, with 13 bases between. CDR3 coding DNA: TGTGCCAGCAGCGCGCACAGGGATCTCTCCTACGAGCAGTACTTC. Translated: CASSAHRDLSYEQYF.